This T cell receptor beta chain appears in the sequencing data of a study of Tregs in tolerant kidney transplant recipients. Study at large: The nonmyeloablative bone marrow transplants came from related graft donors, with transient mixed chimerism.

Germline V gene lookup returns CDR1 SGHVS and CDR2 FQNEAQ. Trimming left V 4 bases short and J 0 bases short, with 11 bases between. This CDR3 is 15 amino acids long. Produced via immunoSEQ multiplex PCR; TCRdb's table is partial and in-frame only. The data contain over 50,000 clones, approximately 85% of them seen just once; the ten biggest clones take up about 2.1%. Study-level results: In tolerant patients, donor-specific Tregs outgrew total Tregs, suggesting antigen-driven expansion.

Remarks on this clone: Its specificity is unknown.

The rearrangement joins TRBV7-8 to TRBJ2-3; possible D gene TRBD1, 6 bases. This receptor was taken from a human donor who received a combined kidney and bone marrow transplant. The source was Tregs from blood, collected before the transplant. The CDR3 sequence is CASSWGHPSTDTQYF. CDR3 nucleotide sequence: TGTGCCAGCAGCTGGGGACACCCTAGCACAGATACGCAGTATTTT.